Shown below are 11 T cell receptor beta chains from a single sample sequenced in a study of tumor-infiltrating lymphocytes in primary liver carcinoma (dated 2017 in TCRdb). Without any cell sorting, total RNA and DNA were extracted together from around 20-30 mg of bulk tissue using the AllPrep DNA/RNA mini kit. The data were produced on an Illumina HiSeq 2500. A constant-region primer and ProtoScript II reverse transcriptase were used to reverse-transcribe TCRbeta-specific cDNA from around 540 ng total RNA. Three nested multiplex PCR rounds, following a slightly modified ARM-PCR procedure, were used to build the TCRbeta libraries. Each of the first two PCR rounds ran for nine to eleven cycles and used multiplex TRBV1-TRBV30 forward primers together with a Cbeta reverse primer. The public sequencing data were trimmed at Q25 with fastp and processed into clonotypes with MiXCR by TCRdb, which kept only in-frame beta chains. Every CDR3 protein is listed once, alongside the most common genes and DNA of its rows. Within this sample are roughly 53,000 distinct CDR3 sequences, with over 70% of them counted one time only. In total, the top ten clones hold about a quarter of the sample.

The source material was liver tumor tissue from sampling region 2. The cell subset or site tag for this specimen amounts to: tumor region T2, inferior pole. The receptors here all came from a man aged 40-50 years with primary liver carcinoma and hepatitis B virus infection.

The chain recombines TRBV4-1 with TRBJ2-7, with D maybe TRBD1 (5 bases). Between the trimmed V and J ends, which lost 4 bases and 6 bases, there was a span of 16 bases. The CDR3 has 14 residues. CDR1 and CDR2 (germline): MGHRA, YSYEKL. The CDR3: CASSRGPDLGEQYF. The CDR3, as DNA: TGCGCCAGCAGCCGGGGCCCGGATCTGGGCGAGCAGTACTTC.

Points on this clonotype: Being one base from a much bigger clone, this may be a read error. The gene calls are TRBV5-1 and TRBJ2-5; 13 bases are shared with TRBD2. This CDR3 contains 16 residues. The germline CDR1 and CDR2 sequences are SGHRS and YFSETQ. Here the CDR3 DNA reads TGCACCAGCAGCTCAGGGACTAGCGGGGTCCAAGAGACCCAGTACTTC. This encodes CTSSSGTSGVQETQYF.

As for this clonotype: A read error may produce the germline difference seen at one junction end. The chain couples TRBV4-2 to TRBJ2-7; D is ambiguous. The length of the CDR3 is 13 residues. CDR1 LGHNA and CDR2 YNFKEQ come from the germline V gene. CDR3 DNA sequence: TGTACCAGCAGCCAGTTTTTCCTCTACGACCAGTACTTC. It specifies CTSSQFFLYDQYF.

Note on this clonotype: A much larger clone lies a single base off, so this may be a read error. This chain joins TRBV29-1 and TRBJ1-1; 11 nucleotides line up with TRBD1. Germline assignment: CDR1 SQVTM and CDR2 ANQGSEA. The CDR3 spans 13 residues. CDR3 amino acids: CSVTDRGHIEALF. In DNA, the CDR3 is TGCAGCGTAACGGACAGGGGGCACATTGAAGCTCTCTTT.

On this clonotype: A read error is likely, as this CDR3 ends without the conserved phenylalanine or tryptophan. The limits of the CDR3 on the DNA are not certain, so only TCRdb's listed CDR3 is given. CDR3 in amino acids: CASSQGPGATGANVMTL. This sequence joins TRBV4-1 and TRBJ2-6. The CDR3 sequence runs 17 residues, both termini included. Germline assignment: CDR1 MGHRA and CDR2 YSYEKL.

CDR3 loop: CASSYPSSGTTYNEQFF. CDR3 nucleotides: TGTGCCAGCAGTTACCCATCTAGCGGGACCACCTACAATGAGCAGTTCTTC. This chain connects TRBV6-5 to TRBJ2-1; 9 nucleotides align to TRBD2. This CDR3 comprises 17 residues. From germline, CDR1 is MNHEY and CDR2 SVGAGI. Trimming took 2 bases from V and 2 from J; bases not matched to a gene: 7.

With respect to this clonotype: At one end, the junction sequence differs from germline, possibly due to a read error. The V and J genes are TRBV4-1 and TRBJ1-5; 7 nucleotides agree with TRBD1. The CDR3 spans 13 residues. The V gene's germline CDR1 is MGHRA and CDR2 YSYEKL. The chain's CDR3 is CASSHVRGQPQHF. In nucleotides, the CDR3 is TGCGCCAGCAGCCATGTTAGGGGGCAGCCTCAGCATTTT.

Notes on this clonotype: It may be a read error: a sequence one base away is much more abundant. The V gene is TRBV19, the J gene TRBJ1-5, with D possibly matching TRBD1 (5 bases). V shed 8 bases and J shed 1 base, with 15 bases lying between them. The CDR3 is 15 residues long. From germline, CDR1 is LNHDA and CDR2 SQIVND (reference sequence). For the CDR3, the DNA is TGTGCCAGTTGCCGAGGGGCAGGGAGCAATCAGCCCCAGCATTTT. This gives the protein CASCRGAGSNQPQHF.

As for this clonotype: A much bigger clone sits one base away, suggesting this may be a read error. The final CDR3 position lacks the conserved phenylalanine or tryptophan, pointing to a likely read error. The rearrangement joins TRBV28 to TRBJ2-1; 12 bases line up with TRBD1. Germline lookup yields CDR1 MDHEN and CDR2 SYDVKM. The J segment lost 9 bases and the V segment lost 4 bases, leaving 7 bases of the junction unmatched. The CDR3 contains 15 residues. The CDR3 nucleotides read TGTGCCAGCAGTTCCCCGGGACAGGGGGCTGGTGAGCAGTTCTTA. This encodes CASSSPGQGAGEQFL.

About this clonotype itself: Compared with germline, one end of the junction differs, possibly owing to a read error. The CDR3 here is CASSLRQAGEVDNEQLF. As DNA, the CDR3 is TGTGCCAGCAGCCTGAGACAAGCGGGAGAAGTTGACAATGAGCAGTTATTC. The genes are TRBV11-1 and TRBJ2-1; 8 bases fit TRBD2. This CDR3 spans 17 amino acids. Germline CDR1 reads SGHAT; CDR2 reads FQDESV (reference sequence).

The rearrangement links TRBV29-1 to TRBJ2-5; 13 nucleotides match TRBD2. CDR1 is SQVTM, CDR2 ANQGSEA, per germline. The CDR3 contains 15 residues. J lost 9 bases, V lost 2 bases, and 9 bases had no gene match. The DNA for the CDR3 is TGCAGCGTTGAAAGGAGGGGGACTAGCGGGGAGGCCCAGTACTTC. As protein: CSVERRGTSGEAQYF.